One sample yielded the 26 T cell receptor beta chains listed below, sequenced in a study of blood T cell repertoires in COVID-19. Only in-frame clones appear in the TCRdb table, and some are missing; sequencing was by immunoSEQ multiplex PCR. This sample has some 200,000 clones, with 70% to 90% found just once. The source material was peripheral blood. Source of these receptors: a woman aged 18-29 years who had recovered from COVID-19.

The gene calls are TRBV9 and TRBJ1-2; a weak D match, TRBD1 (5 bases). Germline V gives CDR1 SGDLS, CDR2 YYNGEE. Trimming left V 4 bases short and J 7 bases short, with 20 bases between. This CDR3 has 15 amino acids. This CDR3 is CASSPGGKGNSGYTF. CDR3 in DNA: TGTGCCAGCAGCCCAGGAGGGAAGGGGAATAGTGGCTACACCTTC.

CDR3 protein: CASSFLGAMDTGELFF. As DNA, the CDR3 is TGTGCCAGCAGTTTTTTGGGGGCGATGGACACCGGGGAGCTGTTTTTT. This chain links TRBV27 with TRBJ2-2; D may be TRBD1 (6 bases). The germline V gene encodes CDR1 MNHEY and CDR2 SMNVEV (reference sequence). This CDR3 is built from 16 residues. V shed 3 bases and J shed 3 bases, with 14 bases lying between them.

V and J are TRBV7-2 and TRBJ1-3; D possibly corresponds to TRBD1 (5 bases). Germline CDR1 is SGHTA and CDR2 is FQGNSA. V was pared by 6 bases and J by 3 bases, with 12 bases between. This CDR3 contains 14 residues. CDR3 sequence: CASSDGTFGNTIYF. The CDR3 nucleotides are TGTGCCAGCAGTGACGGGACTTTTGGAAACACCATATATTTT.

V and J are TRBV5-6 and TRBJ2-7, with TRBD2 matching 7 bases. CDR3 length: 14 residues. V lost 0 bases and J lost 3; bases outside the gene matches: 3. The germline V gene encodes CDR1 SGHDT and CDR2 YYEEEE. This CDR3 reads CASSLGLANYEQYF. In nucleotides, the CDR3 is TGTGCCAGCAGCTTGGGACTAGCAAACTACGAGCAGTACTTC.

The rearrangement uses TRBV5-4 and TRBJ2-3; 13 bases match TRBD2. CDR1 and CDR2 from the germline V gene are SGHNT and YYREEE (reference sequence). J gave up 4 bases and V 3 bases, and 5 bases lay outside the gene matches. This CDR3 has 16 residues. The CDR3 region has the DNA TGTGCCAGCAGCTCCAGGACTAGCGGGAGTGCAGATACGCAGTATTTT. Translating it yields CASSSRTSGSADTQYF.

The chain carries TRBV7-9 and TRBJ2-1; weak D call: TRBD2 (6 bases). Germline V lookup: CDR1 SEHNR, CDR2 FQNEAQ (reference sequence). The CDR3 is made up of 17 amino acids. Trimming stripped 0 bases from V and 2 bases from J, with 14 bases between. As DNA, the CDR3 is TGTGCCAGCAGCTTAGCCGGCCTGCGGGGAACCTACAATGAGCAGTTCTTC. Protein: CASSLAGLRGTYNEQFF.

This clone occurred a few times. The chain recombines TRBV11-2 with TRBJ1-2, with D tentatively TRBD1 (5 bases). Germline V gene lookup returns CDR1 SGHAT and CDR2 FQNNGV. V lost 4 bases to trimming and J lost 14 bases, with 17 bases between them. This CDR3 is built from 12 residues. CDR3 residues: CASSYPKGARTF. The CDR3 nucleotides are TGTGCCAGCAGCTACCCAAAAGGGGCGCGGACCTTC.

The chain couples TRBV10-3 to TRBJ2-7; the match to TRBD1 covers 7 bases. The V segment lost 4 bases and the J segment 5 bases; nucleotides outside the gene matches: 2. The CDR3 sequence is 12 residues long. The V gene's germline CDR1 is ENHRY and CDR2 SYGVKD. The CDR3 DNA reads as TGTGCCATCAGTGCCGGGACAGACGAGCAGTACTTC. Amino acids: CAISAGTDEQYF.

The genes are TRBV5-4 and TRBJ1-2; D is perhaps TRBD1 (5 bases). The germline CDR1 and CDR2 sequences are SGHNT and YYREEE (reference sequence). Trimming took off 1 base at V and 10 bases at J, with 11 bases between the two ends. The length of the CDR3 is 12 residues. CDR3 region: CASSLTGQDYTF. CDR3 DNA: TGTGCCAGCAGCTTGACAGGTCAGGACTACACCTTC.

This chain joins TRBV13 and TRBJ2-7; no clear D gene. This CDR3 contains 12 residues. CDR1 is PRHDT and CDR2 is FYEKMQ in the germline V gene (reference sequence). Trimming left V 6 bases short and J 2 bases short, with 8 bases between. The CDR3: CASSLLAYEQYF. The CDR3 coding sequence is TGTGCCAGCAGTCTGCTAGCCTACGAGCAGTACTTC.

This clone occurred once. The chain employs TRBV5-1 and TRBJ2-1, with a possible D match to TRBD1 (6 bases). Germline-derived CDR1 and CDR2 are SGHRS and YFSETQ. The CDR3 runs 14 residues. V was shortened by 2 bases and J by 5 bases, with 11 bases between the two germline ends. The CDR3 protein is CASSFTGTNNEQFF. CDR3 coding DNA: TGCGCCAGCAGCTTTACCGGGACAAACAATGAGCAGTTCTTC.

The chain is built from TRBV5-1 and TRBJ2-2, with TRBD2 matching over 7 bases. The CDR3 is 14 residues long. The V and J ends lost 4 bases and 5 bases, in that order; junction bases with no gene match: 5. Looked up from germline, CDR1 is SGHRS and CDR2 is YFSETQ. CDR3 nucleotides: TGCGCCAGCAGCATGGTTAGCGGGACCGGGGAGCTGTTTTTT. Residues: CASSMVSGTGELFF.

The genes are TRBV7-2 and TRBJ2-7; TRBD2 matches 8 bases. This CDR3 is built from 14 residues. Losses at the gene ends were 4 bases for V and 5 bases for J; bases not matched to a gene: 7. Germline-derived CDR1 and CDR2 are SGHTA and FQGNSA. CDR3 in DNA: TGTGCCAGCAGCTCCCCCGGACTAGCCGACGAGCAGTACTTC. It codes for CASSSPGLADEQYF. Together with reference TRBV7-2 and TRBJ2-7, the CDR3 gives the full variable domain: GAGVSQSPSNKVTEKGKDVELRCDPISGHTALYWYRQSLGQGLEFLIYFQGNSAPDKSGLPSDRFSAERTGGSVSTLTIQRTQQEDSAVYLCASSSPGLADEQYFGPGTRLTVT.

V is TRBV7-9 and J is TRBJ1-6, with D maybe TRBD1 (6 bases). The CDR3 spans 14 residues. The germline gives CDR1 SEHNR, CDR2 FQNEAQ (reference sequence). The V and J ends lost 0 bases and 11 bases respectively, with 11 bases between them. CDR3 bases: TGTGCCAGCAGCTTAGCGGCAGGGGTGACACCCCTCCACTTT. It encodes CASSLAAGVTPLHF.

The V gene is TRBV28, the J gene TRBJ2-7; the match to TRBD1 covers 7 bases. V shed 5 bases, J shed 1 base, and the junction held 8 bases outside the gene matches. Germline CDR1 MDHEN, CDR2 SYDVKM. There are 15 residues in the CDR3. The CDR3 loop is CASSPTGSYSYEQYF. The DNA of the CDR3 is TGTGCCAGCAGTCCGACAGGGAGTTATTCCTACGAGCAGTACTTC. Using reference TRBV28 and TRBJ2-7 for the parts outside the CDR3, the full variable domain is DVKVTQSSRYLVKRTGEKVFLECVQDMDHENMFWYRQDPGLGLRLIYFSYDVKMKEKGDIPEGYSVSREKKERFSLILESASTNQTSMYLCASSPTGSYSYEQYFGPGTRLTVT.

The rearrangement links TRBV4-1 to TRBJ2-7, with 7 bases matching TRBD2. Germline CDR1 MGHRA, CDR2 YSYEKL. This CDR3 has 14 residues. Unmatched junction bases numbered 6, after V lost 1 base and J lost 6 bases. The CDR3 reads CASSQVRERSEQYF. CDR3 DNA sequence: TGCGCCAGCAGCCAAGTGCGGGAGCGATCCGAGCAGTACTTC.

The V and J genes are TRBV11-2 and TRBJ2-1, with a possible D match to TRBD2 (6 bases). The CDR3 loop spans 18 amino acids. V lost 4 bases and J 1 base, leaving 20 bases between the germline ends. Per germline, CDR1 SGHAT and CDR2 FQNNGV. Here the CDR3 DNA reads TGTGCCAGCAGCTCGAACCCGAGGGGCGGGACTTCCTACAATGAGCAGTTCTTC. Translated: CASSSNPRGGTSYNEQFF.

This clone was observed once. The CDR3 sequence is CASSQDLRQTNGYSNQPQHF. CDR3 DNA: TGTGCCAGCAGCCAAGATTTAAGGCAGACAAACGGATATAGCAATCAGCCCCAGCATTTT. V gene TRBV3-1 (or the pseudogene TRBV3-2) combines with J gene TRBJ1-5; D remains unclear. V lost 0 bases and J lost 0, with 21 bases in between. Germline V gene lookup returns CDR1 LGHDT and CDR2 YNNKEL (reference sequence). The CDR3 contains 20 residues.

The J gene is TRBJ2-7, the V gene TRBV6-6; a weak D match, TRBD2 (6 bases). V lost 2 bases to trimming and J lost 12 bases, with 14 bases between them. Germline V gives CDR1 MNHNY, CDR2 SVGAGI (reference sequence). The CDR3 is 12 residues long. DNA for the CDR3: TGTGCCAGCAGTTACGGGGGACTTTATTGGTACTTC. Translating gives CASSYGGLYWYF.

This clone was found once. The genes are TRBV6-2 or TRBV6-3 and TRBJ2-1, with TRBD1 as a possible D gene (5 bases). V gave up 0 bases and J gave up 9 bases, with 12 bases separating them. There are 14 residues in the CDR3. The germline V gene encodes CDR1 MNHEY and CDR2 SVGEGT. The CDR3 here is CASSYSGRGSEQFF. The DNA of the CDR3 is TGTGCCAGCAGTTACTCTGGTAGGGGCAGTGAGCAGTTCTTC.

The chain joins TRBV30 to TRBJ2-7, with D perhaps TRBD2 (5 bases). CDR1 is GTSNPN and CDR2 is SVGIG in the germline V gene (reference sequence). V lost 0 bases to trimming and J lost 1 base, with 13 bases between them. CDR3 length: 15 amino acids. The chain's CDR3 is CAWSVSGRVSYEQYF. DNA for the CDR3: TGTGCCTGGAGTGTATCGGGAAGGGTATCCTACGAGCAGTACTTC.

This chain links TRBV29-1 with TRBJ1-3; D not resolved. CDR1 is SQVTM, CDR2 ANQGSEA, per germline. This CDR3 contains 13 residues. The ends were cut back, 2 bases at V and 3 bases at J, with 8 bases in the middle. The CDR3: CSVEPQFGNTIYF. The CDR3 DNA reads TGCAGCGTTGAACCCCAGTTTGGAAACACCATATATTTT.

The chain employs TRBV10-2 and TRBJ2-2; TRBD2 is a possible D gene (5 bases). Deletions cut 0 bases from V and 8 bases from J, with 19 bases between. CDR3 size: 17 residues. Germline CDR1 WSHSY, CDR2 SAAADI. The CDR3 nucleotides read TGCGCCAGCAGTGAGTCATGGCTAGCAGACTCGAGGGGGGAGCTGTTTTTT. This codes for CASSESWLADSRGELFF.

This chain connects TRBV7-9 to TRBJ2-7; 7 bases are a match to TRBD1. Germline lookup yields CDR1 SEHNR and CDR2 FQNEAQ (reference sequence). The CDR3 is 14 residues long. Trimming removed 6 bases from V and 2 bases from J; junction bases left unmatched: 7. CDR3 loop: CASSPPGQTYEQYF. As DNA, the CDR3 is TGTGCCAGCAGTCCGCCGGGACAGACCTACGAGCAGTACTTC.

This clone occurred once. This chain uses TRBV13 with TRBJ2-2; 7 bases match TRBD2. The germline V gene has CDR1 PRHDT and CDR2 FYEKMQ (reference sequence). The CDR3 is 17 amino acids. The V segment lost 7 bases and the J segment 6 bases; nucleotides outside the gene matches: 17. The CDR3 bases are TGTGCCAGCAACAAGGGACTACCCTTTCAATTTTCCGGGGAGCTGTTTTTT. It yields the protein CASNKGLPFQFSGELFF.

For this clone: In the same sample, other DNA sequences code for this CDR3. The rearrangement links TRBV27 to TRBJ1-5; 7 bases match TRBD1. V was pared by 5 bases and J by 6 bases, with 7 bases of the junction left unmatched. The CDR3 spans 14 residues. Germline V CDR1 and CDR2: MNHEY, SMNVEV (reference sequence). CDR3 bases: TGTGCCAGCAGTCCCCGACAGGGAGGTCAGCCCCAGCATTTT. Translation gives CASSPRQGGQPQHF.